This TCR beta chain originates from a study of persistence of HIV-infected CD4 T cells. Overall study: Median time on suppressive ART was over six years. Anti-CD3/anti-CD28 stimulation activated a higher proportion of cells than antigen stimulation, with lower memory fraction.

Anti-CD3/anti-CD28 beads served as a nonspecific positive control stimulus. Sorting of responding CD4+ T cells relied on upregulated CD40 ligand together with CD69. Adults with HIV-1 started suppressive ART while chronically infected. The immunoSEQ assay was version 4, run in survey mode. TCRdb's copy holds only in-frame clones and misses some; the assay was immunoSEQ multiplex PCR. Among approximately 45,000 clones listed, about 87% were seen once. Study-level results: TCRbeta richness was lower in CMV- and Gag-responding cells than in anti-CD3/anti-CD28-responding cells.

The CDR3 consists of 14 residues. V was cut by 3 bases and J by 1 base, with 9 bases left in between. The germline CDR1 and CDR2 sequences are SGHTA and FQGNSA. Comment on this clone: Its antigen is unknown.

The chain links TRBV7-2 to TRBJ1-1, with a possible D match to TRBD1 (5 bases). The sequencing used CD4+ T cells sorted from PBMCs after approximately 20-hour stimulation, collected from a patient who received antiretroviral therapy. The clonotype was recovered from an adult woman with HIV who was CMV-seropositive. DNA for the CDR3: TGTGCCAGCAGCTTTGACAGACAGAACACTGAAGCTTTCTTT. The encoded protein is CASSFDRQNTEAFF.